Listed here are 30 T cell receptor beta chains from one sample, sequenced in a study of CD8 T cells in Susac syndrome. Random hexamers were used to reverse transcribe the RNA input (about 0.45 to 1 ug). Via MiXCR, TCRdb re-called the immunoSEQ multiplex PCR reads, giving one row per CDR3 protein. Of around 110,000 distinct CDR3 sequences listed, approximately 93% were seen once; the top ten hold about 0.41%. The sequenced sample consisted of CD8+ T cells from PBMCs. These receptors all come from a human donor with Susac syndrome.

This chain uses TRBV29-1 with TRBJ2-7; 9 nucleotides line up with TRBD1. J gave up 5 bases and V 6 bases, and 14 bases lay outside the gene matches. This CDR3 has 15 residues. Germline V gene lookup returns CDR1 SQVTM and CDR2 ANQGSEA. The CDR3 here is CSVAGPGTGRHEQYF. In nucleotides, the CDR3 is TGCAGCGTCGCGGGCCCCGGGACAGGGCGCCACGAGCAGTACTTC.

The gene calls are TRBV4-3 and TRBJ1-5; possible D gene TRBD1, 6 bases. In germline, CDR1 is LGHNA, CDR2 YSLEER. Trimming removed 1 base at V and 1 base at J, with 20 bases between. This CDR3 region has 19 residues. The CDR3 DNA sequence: TGCGCCAGCAGCCAAGCCCCACCGACAGGTCCGTTAAGCAATCAGCCCCAGCATTTT. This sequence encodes CASSQAPPTGPLSNQPQHF.

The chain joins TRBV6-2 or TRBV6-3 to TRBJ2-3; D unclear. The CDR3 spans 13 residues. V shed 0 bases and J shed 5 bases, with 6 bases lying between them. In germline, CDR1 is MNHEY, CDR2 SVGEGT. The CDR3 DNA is TGTGCCAGCAGTTACTCATTGGGAGATACGCAGTATTTT. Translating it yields CASSYSLGDTQYF.

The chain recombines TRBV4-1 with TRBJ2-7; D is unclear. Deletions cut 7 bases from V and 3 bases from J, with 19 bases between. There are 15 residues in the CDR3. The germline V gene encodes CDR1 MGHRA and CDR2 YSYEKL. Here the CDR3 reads CASTPNPADFYEQYF. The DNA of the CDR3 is TGCGCCAGCACCCCCAACCCGGCCGATTTCTACGAGCAGTACTTC.

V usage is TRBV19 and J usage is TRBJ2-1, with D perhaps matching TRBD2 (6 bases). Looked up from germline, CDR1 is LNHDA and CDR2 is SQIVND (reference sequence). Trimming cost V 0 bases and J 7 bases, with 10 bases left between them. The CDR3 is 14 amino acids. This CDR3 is CASSIDFGGNEQFF. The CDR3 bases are TGTGCCAGTAGTATAGATTTCGGGGGTAATGAGCAGTTCTTC.

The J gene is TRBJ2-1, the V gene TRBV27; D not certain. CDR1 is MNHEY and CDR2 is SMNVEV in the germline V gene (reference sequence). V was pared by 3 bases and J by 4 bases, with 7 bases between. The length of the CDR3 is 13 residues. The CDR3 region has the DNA TGTGCCAGCAGTTTGCCGCCGTACAATGAGCAGTTCTTC. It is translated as CASSLPPYNEQFF.

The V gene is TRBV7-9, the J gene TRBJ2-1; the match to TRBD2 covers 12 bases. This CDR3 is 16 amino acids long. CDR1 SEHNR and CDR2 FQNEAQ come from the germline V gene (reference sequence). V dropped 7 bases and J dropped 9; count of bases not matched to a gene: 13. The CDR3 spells CASTSLTSGGGGEQFF. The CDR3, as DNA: TGTGCCAGCACCTCCCTGACTAGCGGGGGAGGGGGTGAGCAGTTCTTC.

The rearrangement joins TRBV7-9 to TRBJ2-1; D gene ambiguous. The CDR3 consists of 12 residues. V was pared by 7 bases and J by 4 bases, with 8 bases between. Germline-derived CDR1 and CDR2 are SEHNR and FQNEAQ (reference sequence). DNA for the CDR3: TGTGCCAGCACCTCAGTTTACAATGAGCAGTTCTTC. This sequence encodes CASTSVYNEQFF.

The CDR3 DNA follows: TGTGCCAGCAGCCAGGAGCCGTCCTACGAGCAGTACTTC. It codes for CASSQEPSYEQYF. The chain carries TRBV6-2 or TRBV6-3 and TRBJ2-7; D call uncertain. Trimming removed 6 bases at V and 1 base at J, with 10 bases between. This CDR3 comprises 13 residues. Germline CDR1 reads MNHEY; CDR2 reads SVGEGT.

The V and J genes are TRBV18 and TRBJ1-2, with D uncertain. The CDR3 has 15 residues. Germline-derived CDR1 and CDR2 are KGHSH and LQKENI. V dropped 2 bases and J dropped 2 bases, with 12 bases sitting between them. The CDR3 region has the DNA TGTGCCAGCTCACCAGGCCCCTATCGAAACTATGGCTACACCTTC. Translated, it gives CASSPGPYRNYGYTF.

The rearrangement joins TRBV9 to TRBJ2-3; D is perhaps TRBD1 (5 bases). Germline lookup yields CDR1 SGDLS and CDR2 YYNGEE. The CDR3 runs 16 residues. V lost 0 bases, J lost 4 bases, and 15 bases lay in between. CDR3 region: CASSVDGRAAADTQYF. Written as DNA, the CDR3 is TGTGCCAGCAGCGTAGACGGCAGGGCGGCGGCAGATACGCAGTATTTT.

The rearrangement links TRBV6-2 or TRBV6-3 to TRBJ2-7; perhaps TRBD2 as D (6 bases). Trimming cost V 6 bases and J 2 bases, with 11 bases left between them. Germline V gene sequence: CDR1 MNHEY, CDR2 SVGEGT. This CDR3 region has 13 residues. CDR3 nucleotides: TGTGCCAGCAGCGGAACTAGCACCTACGAGCAGTACTTC. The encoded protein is CASSGTSTYEQYF.

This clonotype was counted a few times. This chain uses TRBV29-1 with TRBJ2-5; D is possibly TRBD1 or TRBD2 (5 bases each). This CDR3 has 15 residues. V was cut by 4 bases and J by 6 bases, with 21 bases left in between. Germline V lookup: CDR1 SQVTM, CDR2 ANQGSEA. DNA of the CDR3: TGCAGCGTTGCTTCCCCACAGGCCCGGGATAAGACCCAGTACTTC. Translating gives CSVASPQARDKTQYF.

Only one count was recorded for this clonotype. The DNA of the CDR3 is TGTGCCAGCAGCTCGGGGGCCCTGGAGCAGTACTTC. Protein product: CASSSGALEQYF. The chain combines TRBV7-9 with TRBJ2-7, with D perhaps given as TRBD1 or TRBD2 (6 bases each). Germline lookup yields CDR1 SEHNR and CDR2 FQNEAQ (reference sequence). V shed 4 bases and J shed 7 bases, with 11 bases lying between them. The length of the CDR3 is 12 residues.

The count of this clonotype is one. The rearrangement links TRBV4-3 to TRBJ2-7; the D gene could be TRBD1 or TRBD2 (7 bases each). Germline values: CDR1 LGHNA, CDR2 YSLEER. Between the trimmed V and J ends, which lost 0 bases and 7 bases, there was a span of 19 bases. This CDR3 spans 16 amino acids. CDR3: CASSQEERLAGGEQYF. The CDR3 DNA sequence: TGCGCCAGCAGCCAAGAAGAGAGACTAGCAGGGGGGGAGCAGTACTTC.

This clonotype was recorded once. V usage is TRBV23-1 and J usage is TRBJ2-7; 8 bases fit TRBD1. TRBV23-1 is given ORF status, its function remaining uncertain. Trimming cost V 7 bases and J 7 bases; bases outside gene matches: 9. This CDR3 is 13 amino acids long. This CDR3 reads CASTYRTGREQYF. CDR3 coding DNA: TGCGCCAGCACCTACCGGACAGGGCGAGAGCAGTACTTC.

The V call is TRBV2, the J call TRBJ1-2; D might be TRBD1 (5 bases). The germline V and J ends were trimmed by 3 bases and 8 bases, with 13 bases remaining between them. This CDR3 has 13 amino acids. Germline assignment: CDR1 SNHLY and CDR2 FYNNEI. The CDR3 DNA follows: TGTGCCAGCAGTGACTCCACAGGTCGCGGCTACACCTTC. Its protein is CASSDSTGRGYTF. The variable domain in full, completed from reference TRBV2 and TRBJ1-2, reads EPEVTQTPSHQVTQMGQEVILRCVPISNHLYFYWYRQILGQKVEFLVSFYNNEISEKSEIFDDQFSVERPDGSNFTLKIRSTKLEDSAMYFCASSDSTGRGYTFGSGTRLTVV.

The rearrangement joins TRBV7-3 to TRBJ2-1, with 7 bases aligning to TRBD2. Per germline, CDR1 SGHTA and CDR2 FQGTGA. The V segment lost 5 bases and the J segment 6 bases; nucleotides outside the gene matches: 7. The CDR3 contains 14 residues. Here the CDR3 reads CASSPGLVGNEQFF. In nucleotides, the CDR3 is TGTGCCAGCAGCCCAGGACTAGTCGGCAATGAGCAGTTCTTC.

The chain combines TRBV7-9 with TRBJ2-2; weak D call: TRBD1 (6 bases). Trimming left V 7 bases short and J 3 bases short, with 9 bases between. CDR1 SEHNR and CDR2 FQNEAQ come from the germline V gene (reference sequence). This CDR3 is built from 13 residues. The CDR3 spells CASTDSHTGELFF. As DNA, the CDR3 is TGTGCCAGCACGGACAGTCACACCGGGGAGCTGTTTTTT.

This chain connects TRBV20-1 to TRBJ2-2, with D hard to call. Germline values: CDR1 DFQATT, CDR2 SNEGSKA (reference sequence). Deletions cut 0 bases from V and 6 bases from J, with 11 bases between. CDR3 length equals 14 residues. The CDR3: CSARDSFTPGELFF. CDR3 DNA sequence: TGCAGTGCTAGAGATTCTTTCACCCCCGGGGAGCTGTTTTTT.

The DNA for the CDR3 is TGTGCCAGCACCTCGGACAGAAGAGGGGCCAACGTCCTGACTTTC. This translates into CASTSDRRGANVLTF. The V call is TRBV27, the J call TRBJ2-6, with D perhaps matching TRBD1 (6 bases). In germline, CDR1 is MNHEY, CDR2 SMNVEV (reference sequence). The CDR3 spans 15 residues. V was shortened by 7 bases and J by 4 bases, with 14 bases between the two germline ends.

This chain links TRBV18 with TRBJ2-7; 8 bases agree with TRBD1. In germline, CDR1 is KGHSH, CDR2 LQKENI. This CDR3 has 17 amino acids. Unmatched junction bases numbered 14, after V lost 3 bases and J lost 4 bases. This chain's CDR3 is CASSPENKGTGGYEQYF. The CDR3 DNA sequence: TGTGCCAGCTCACCGGAGAATAAAGGGACAGGAGGTTACGAGCAGTACTTC.

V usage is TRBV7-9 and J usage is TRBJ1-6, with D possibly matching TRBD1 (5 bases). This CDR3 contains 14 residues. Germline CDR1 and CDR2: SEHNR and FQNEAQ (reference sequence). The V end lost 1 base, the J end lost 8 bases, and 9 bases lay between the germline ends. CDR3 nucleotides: TGTGCCAGCAGCTTAGAGGGACGAGATTCACCCCTCCACTTT. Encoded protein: CASSLEGRDSPLHF.

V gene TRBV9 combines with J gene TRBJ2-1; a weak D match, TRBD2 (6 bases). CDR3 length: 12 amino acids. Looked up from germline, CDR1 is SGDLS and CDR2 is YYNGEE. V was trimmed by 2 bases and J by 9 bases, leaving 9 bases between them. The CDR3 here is CASSVPGGEQFF. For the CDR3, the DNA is TGTGCCAGCAGCGTCCCCGGGGGTGAGCAGTTCTTC.

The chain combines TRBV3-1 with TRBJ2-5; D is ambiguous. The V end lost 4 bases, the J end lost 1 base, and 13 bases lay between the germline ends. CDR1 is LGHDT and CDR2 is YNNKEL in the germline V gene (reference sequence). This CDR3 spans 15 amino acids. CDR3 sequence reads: CASSPAPELQETQYF. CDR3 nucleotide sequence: TGTGCCAGCAGCCCTGCGCCCGAGCTCCAAGAGACCCAGTACTTC.

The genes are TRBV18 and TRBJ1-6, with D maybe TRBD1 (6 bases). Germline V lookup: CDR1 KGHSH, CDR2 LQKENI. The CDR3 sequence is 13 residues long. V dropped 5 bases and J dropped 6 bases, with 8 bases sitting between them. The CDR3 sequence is CASSWDTNSPLHF. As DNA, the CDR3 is TGTGCCAGCTCATGGGACACTAATTCACCCCTCCACTTT.

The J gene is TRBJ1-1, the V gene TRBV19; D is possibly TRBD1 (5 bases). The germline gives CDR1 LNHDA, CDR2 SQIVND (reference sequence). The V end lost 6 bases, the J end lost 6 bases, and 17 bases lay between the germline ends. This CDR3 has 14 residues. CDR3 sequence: CASSWRGVWPEAFF. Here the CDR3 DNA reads TGTGCCAGTAGCTGGAGGGGAGTTTGGCCTGAAGCTTTCTTT.

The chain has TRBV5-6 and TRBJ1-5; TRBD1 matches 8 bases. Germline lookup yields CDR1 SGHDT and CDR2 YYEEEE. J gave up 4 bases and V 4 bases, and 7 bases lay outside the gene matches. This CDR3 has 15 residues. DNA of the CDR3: TGTGCCAGCAGCGGGTCAGGGGGCCTAAATCAGCCCCAGCATTTT. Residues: CASSGSGGLNQPQHF.

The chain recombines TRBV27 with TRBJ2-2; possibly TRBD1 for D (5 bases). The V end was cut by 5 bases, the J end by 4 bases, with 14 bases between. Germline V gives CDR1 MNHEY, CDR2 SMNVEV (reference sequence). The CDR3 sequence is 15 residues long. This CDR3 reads CASSHLRQTTGELFF. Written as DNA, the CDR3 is TGTGCCAGCAGTCACCTACGACAGACCACCGGGGAGCTGTTTTTT.

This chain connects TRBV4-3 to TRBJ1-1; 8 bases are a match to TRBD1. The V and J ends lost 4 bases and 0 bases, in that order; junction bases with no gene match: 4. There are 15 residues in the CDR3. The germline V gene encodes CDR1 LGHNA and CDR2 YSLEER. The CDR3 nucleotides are TGCGCCAGCAGCCGGAAACAGGGGGTGAACACTGAAGCTTTCTTT. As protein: CASSRKQGVNTEAFF.